Shown below are 15 T cell receptor beta chains from a single sample sequenced in a study of technical replicates of blood from a handful of donors listed by TCRdb under 2017. Library construction relied on the immunoSEQ multiplex PCR assay. TCRdb's version of the immuneACCESS table is confined to in-frame rearrangements and falls short of the full clone set. An unresolved V gene accounts for under half of the shortfall where checked; the remainder is of unknown origin. Counted in this sample were tens of thousands of clones; roughly 97% of them appeared once. Jointly, the top ten make up 0.2% to 0.25% of the sample. The sample was T cells isolated from PBMCs. These receptors all stem from a human donor in good health.

In this sample, this clone turned up once. The chain joins TRBV5-6 to TRBJ1-1; TRBD1 might be the D (6 bases). This CDR3 region has 15 residues. The V gene lost 5 bases and the J gene lost 6 bases, with 20 bases spanning the gap. Germline CDR1 and CDR2: SGHDT and YYEEEE. The CDR3 bases are TGTGCCAGCAGTATCGGCGGTTGGGGGCCCCCTGAAGCTTTCTTT. It codes for CASSIGGWGPPEAFF. The whole variable domain, remainder taken from reference TRBV5-6 and TRBJ1-1, is DAGVTQSPTHLIKTRGQQVTLRCSPKSGHDTVSWYQQALGQGPQFIFQYYEEEERQRGNFPDRFSGHQFPNYSSELNVNALLLGDSALYLCASSIGGWGPPEAFFGQGTRLTVV.

The chain uses TRBV5-4 and TRBJ2-5; TRBD2 matches 12 bases. The V segment lost 1 base and the J segment 2 bases; nucleotides outside the gene matches: 9. Looked up from germline, CDR1 is SGHNT and CDR2 is YYREEE (reference sequence). This CDR3 has 18 amino acids. For the CDR3, the DNA is TGTGCCAGCAGCTTGTCCTCCTATCTAGCGGGGGGGCAAGAGACCCAGTACTTC. Its translation: CASSLSSYLAGGQETQYF.

This chain joins TRBV10-3 and TRBJ2-5; TRBD1 agrees at 7 bases. Trimming took 1 base from V and 4 from J; bases not matched to a gene: 9. This CDR3 is 16 amino acids long. Germline CDR1 ENHRY, CDR2 SYGVKD. The CDR3 protein is CAISEFKTGISETQYF. The CDR3 nucleotides read TGTGCCATCAGTGAGTTTAAGACAGGGATTTCAGAGACCCAGTACTTC.

V gene TRBV29-1 combines with J gene TRBJ1-2; TRBD1 agrees at 8 bases. Germline trimming cut 4 bases from V and 8 bases from J; bases unmatched to any gene: 6. CDR3 length: 12 residues. The V gene's germline CDR1 is SQVTM and CDR2 ANQGSEA. This CDR3 reads CSVGGQVLGYTF. CDR3 nucleotide sequence: TGCAGCGTTGGGGGACAGGTCTTAGGCTACACCTTC.

The rearrangement uses TRBV6-4 and TRBJ2-3, with unresolved D. The CDR3 covers 14 residues. CDR1 and CDR2 (germline): MRHNA, SNTAGT. The V end was cut by 6 bases, the J end by 2 bases, with 12 bases between. CDR3: CASRAAPSTDTQYF. As DNA, the CDR3 is TGTGCCAGCAGAGCAGCGCCTTCCACAGATACGCAGTATTTT.

The chain's CDR3 is CASSETTGLSNGYTF. CDR3 in DNA: TGTGCCAGCAGTGAAACGACAGGTCTAAGCAATGGCTACACCTTC. The chain employs TRBV6-1 and TRBJ1-2; D may be TRBD1 (6 bases). Germline-derived CDR1 and CDR2 are MNHNS and SASEGT. Trimming removed 2 bases at V and 6 bases at J, with 16 bases between. The CDR3 loop spans 15 amino acids.

J is TRBJ2-3 and V is TRBV5-5; maybe TRBD2 (6 bases). CDR3 length equals 15 residues. V dropped 0 bases and J dropped 0 bases, with 8 bases sitting between them. The germline V gene has CDR1 SGHKS and CDR2 YYEKEE (reference sequence). For the CDR3, the DNA is TGTGCCAGCAGCTTGGGCGGGGCCAGCACAGATACGCAGTATTTT. It is translated as CASSLGGASTDTQYF.

J is TRBJ2-3 and V is TRBV4-1; TRBD1 aligns across 9 bases. After removal of 6 bases from V and 2 bases from J, the junction contained 3 bases not matched to a gene. Germline values: CDR1 MGHRA, CDR2 YSYEKL. CDR3 length equals 14 residues. DNA of the CDR3: TGCGCCAGCAGAGACAGGGGGAACACAGATACGCAGTATTTT. It translates to CASRDRGNTDTQYF.

V and J are TRBV9 and TRBJ2-3; 11 bases match TRBD2. CDR3 length: 17 residues. Germline CDR1 SGDLS, CDR2 YYNGEE. The V and J ends lost 2 bases and 4 bases, in that order; junction bases with no gene match: 9. The CDR3 DNA reads as TGTGCCAGCAGCGTGTCCTTAGCGGGGGGGCTTGCAGATACGCAGTATTTT. Translated, it gives CASSVSLAGGLADTQYF.

The chain combines TRBV15 with TRBJ2-5; D possibly corresponds to TRBD1 (5 bases). V lost 3 bases and J lost 7, with 15 bases in between. CDR1 and CDR2 (germline): LNHNV, YYDKDF (reference sequence). The CDR3 covers 14 residues. The CDR3 coding sequence is TGTGCCACCAGCAGTCTAGGGGCGCCGGGGACCCAGTACTTC. As protein: CATSSLGAPGTQYF.

The chain recombines TRBV11-2 with TRBJ2-4, with D possibly being TRBD1 (6 bases). Germline loops: CDR1 SGHAT, CDR2 FQNNGV. The CDR3 is 13 residues long. Trimming pared 4 bases from V and 13 bases from J, leaving 17 bases between. The CDR3 sequence: CASSSTHPGHQYF. CDR3 coding DNA: TGTGCCAGCAGCTCGACTCATCCGGGACACCAGTACTTC.

The chain has TRBV7-2 and TRBJ2-1, with 9 bases lining up with TRBD2. This CDR3 has 17 amino acids. V trimming: 2 bases; J trimming: 4 bases; junction bases outside the gene matches: 9. Germline values: CDR1 SGHTA, CDR2 FQGNSA. In DNA form, the CDR3 reads TGTGCCAGCAGCTTATTAGTCCTCAGCGGGGGGTACAATGAGCAGTTCTTC. The encoded protein is CASSLLVLSGGYNEQFF.

This clone has only one observation. The chain is built from TRBV29-1 and TRBJ2-2, with TRBD2 matching over 9 bases. Germline V lookup: CDR1 SQVTM, CDR2 ANQGSEA. Unmatched junction bases numbered 12, after V lost 0 bases and J lost 4 bases. The CDR3 loop spans 18 amino acids. CDR3 DNA sequence: TGCAGCGTTGAAGATCTCCCGCGACTAGCGGTATTCACCGGGGAGCTGTTTTTT. Its protein is CSVEDLPRLAVFTGELFF.

The V call is TRBV29-1, the J call TRBJ2-1; no clear D gene. The V end lost 4 bases, the J end lost 1 base, and 11 bases lay between the germline ends. The CDR3 is 14 residues long. Germline CDR1 reads SQVTM; CDR2 reads ANQGSEA. CDR3 amino acids: CSVVPAPSYNEQFF. The CDR3 nucleotides read TGCAGCGTTGTTCCAGCGCCATCCTACAATGAGCAGTTCTTC.

The rearrangement links TRBV5-4 to TRBJ1-2; 8 bases are a match to TRBD1. The CDR3 consists of 15 residues. Germline trimming cut 5 bases from V and 6 bases from J; bases unmatched to any gene: 12. The germline gives CDR1 SGHNT, CDR2 YYREEE (reference sequence). The CDR3 sequence: CASSSGSTGADGYTF. The CDR3 DNA is TGTGCCAGCAGTTCAGGATCGACAGGGGCTGATGGCTACACCTTC.